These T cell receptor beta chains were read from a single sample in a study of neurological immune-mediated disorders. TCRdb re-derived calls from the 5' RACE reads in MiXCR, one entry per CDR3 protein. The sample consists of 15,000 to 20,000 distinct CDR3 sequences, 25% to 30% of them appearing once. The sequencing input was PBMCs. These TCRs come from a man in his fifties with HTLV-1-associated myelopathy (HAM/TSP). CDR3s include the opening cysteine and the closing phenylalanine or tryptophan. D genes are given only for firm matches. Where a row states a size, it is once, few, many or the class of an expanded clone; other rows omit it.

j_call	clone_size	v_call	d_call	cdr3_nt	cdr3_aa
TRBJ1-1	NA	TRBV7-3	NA	TGTGCCAGCAGCTTAACGCCGGGAGAGGGCAATGAAGCTTTCTTT	CASSLTPGEGNEAFF
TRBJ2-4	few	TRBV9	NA	TGTGCCAGCAGCGTAGGACCGGGAGACGGGAGCATTCAGTACTTC	CASSVGPGDGSIQYF
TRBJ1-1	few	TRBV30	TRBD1	TGTGCCTGGAGTGTACTTTCGGGACAGAAAGCTTTCTTT	CAWSVLSGQKAFF
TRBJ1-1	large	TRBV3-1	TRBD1	TGTGCCAGCAGCCATGACAGGGGAGTCGCTGAAGCTTTCTTT	CASSHDRGVAEAFF
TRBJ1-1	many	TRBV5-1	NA	TGCGCCTGCTCTGGACAGTTTAACACTGAAGCTTTCTTT	CACSGQFNTEAFF
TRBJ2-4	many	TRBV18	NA	TGTGCCAGCTCACCACCGCGTGACAATCGCATTCAGTACTTC	CASSPPRDNRIQYF
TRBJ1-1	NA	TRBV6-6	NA	TGTGCCAGCAGTTATACAGGGGAAGCTTTCTTT	CASSYTGEAFF
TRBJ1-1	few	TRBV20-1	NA	TGCAGTGCTAGAGCCAGGGTAGGCACTGAAGCTTTCTTT	CSARARVGTEAFF
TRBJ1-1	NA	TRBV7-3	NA	NA	CASSFYICSAPLRGAGNTEAFF
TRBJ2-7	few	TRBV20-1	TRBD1	TGCAGTGCCCCTTCGACAGGGAATGATGGCGAGCAGTACTTC	CSAPSTGNDGEQYF
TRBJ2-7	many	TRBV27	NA	TGTGCCAGCAGCCCGAGTGGCAGGGTGGACGAGCAGTACTTC	CASSPSGRVDEQYF
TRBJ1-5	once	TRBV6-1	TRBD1	TGTGCCAGCAGTATCGACAGGGACAATCAGCCCCAGCATTTT	CASSIDRDNQPQHF
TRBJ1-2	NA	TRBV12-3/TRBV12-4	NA	TGTGCCAGCAGTTTGGTACCGTCCTATGGCTACACCTTC	CASSLVPSYGYTF
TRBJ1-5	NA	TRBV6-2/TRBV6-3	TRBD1	TGTGCCAGCAGGACGACAGGGGCGGAATCTCAGCCCCAGCATTTT	CASRTTGAESQPQHF
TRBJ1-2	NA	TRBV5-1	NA	TGCGCCAGCAGCAGTTACAGGGCAGCGGATTCTGGCTACACCTTC	CASSSYRAADSGYTF
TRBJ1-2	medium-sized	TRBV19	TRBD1	TGTGCCAGTAGAACGGGACAGGGGTTTGGCTACACCTTC	CASRTGQGFGYTF
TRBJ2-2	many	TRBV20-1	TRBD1	TGCAGTGCTAGAGAGGGACAGGGACGAACGGGGGGCACCGGGGAGCTGTTTTTT	CSAREGQGRTGGTGELFF
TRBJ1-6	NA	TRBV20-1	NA	TGCAGTGCTAGGGTGGGGACACTGAATTCACCCCTCCACTTT	CSARVGTLNSPLHF
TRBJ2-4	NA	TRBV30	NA	TGTGCCTGGAGTGTACAACTTGGGCAACGAGGAAACATTCAGTACTTC	CAWSVQLGQRGNIQYF
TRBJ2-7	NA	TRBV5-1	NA	TGCGCCAGCAGCCGTCCAGGGGCCCTTAGCTCCTACGAGCAGTACTTC	CASSRPGALSSYEQYF
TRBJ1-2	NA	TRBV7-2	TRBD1	TGTGCCAGCAGCTTAGACGGACAGGGGGCGAGGGGCTACACCTTC	CASSLDGQGARGYTF
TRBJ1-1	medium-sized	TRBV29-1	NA	TGCAGCGTTGAAGGAAGAGGGAGGACAGCGAACACTGAAGCTTTCTTT	CSVEGRGRTANTEAFF
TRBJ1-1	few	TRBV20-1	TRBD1	TGCAGTGCTAGGGGGGACAGGCCGAACACTGAAGCTTTCTTT	CSARGDRPNTEAFF
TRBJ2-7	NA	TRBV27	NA	TGTGCCAGCAGTCTTAACAGGTTCTCCTACGAGCAGTACTTC	CASSLNRFSYEQYF
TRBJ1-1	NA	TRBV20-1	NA	TGCAGTGCTAGTCAGGGGTACCCTATGAACACTGAAGCTTTCTTT	CSASQGYPMNTEAFF
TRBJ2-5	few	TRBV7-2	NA	TGTGCCAGCAGCTTCTCCACAGGGAACCAAGAGACCCAGTACTTC	CASSFSTGNQETQYF
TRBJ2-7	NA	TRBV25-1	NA	TGTGCCAGCGGGGGGGCAGGGCCCTACGAGCAGTACTTC	CASGGAGPYEQYF
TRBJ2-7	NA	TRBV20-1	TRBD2	TGCAGTGCGTGGACTAGCGGGGACCCCGCCGAGCAGTACTTC	CSAWTSGDPAEQYF
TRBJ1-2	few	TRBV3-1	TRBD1	TGTGCCAGCAGCGGAAATCAGGGGGCGGATGGCTACACCTTC	CASSGNQGADGYTF
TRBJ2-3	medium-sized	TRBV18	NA	TGTGCCAGCTCATGGTTGCCCGGGACCACAGATACGCAGTATTTT	CASSWLPGTTDTQYF
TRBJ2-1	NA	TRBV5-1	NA	TGCGCCAGCAGCCCGGGACAGACGAGCGGGAATGAGCAGTTCTTC	CASSPGQTSGNEQFF
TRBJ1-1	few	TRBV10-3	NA	TGTGCCATCAGTCCCGGGGGGATGAACACTGAAGCTTTCTTT	CAISPGGMNTEAFF
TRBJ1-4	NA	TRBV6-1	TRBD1	TGTGCCAGCAGGGACAGGGCAACTAATGAAAAACTGTTTTTT	CASRDRATNEKLFF
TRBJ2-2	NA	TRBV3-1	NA	TGTGCCAGCAGCCAGGAGCGCTTTACTAACACCGGGGAGCTGTTTTTT	CASSQERFTNTGELFF
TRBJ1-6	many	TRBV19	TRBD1	TGTGCCACCCGGGACAGGGGGCAATCTAATTCACCCCTCCACTTT	CATRDRGQSNSPLHF
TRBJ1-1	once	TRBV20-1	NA	TGCAGTGCTAGAGATCCGGGGGGCCGTTTTGTGGAAGCTTTCTTT	CSARDPGGRFVEAFF
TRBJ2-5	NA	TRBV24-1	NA	TGTGCCACCAGTGATTCCCTAGCGACCAACTTCGGGACCCAGTACTTC	CATSDSLATNFGTQYF
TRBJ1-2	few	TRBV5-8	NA	TGTGCCAGCAGCTTGGAAGTTTTGACAGAGAGTTTCTATGGCTACACCTTC	CASSLEVLTESFYGYTF
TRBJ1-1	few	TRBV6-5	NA	TGTGCCAGCAGTTTGACGGCGTACACTGAAGCTTTCTTT	CASSLTAYTEAFF
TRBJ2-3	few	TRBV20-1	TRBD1	TGCAGTGCTAGAGACAGGACAGGGATGTCCACAGATACGCAGTATTTT	CSARDRTGMSTDTQYF
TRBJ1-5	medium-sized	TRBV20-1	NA	TGCAGTGCTATGGAGTTGATGACGAGGGTTCAGCCCCAGCATTTT	CSAMELMTRVQPQHF
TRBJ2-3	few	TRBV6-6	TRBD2	TGTGCCAGCAGCCGTTCCGGTGCGGGGGGCAAGAAGGATACGCAGTATTTT	CASSRSGAGGKKDTQYF
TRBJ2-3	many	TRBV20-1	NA	TGCAGTGCTCCCCGGGGGTGGGGCACAGATACGCAGTATTTT	CSAPRGWGTDTQYF